The 28 T cell receptor beta chains below all came from one sample that was sequenced in a study of T cell repertoires in cytomegalovirus infection. Via MiXCR, TCRdb re-called the reads, giving one row per CDR3 protein. Here the sample spans 120,000 to 150,000 distinct CDR3 sequences, under 8.5% being singletons. The sample taken for sequencing was PBMCs. The receptors originated from a human donor in good health (CMV status not recorded). Some clones in this sample may be carry-over from other donors' samples.

This clonotype was observed at least ten times. This chain links TRBV7-9 with TRBJ1-3; unclear D gene. V was trimmed by 6 bases and J by 0 bases, leaving 9 bases between them. The CDR3 length is 14 residues. The germline CDR1 and CDR2 sequences are SEHNR and FQNEAQ (reference sequence). DNA of the CDR3: TGTGCCAGCAGTACGGAAGCCTCTGGAAACACCATATATTTT. Amino acid sequence: CASSTEASGNTIYF.

This clonotype was seen ten or more times. The V and J genes are TRBV7-2 and TRBJ2-7, with D possibly TRBD2 on 7 matching bases. This CDR3 has 15 residues. Trimming left V 0 bases short and J 6 bases short, with 15 bases between. CDR1 SGHTA and CDR2 FQGNSA come from the germline V gene. In DNA, the CDR3 is TGTGCCAGCAGCTTAGCCCCACGGGGGGCTTTCGAGCAGTACTTC. It is translated as CASSLAPRGAFEQYF.

This clonotype was counted ten times or more. The rearrangement uses TRBV19 and TRBJ2-6; the match to TRBD1 covers 8 bases. V lost 8 bases and J lost 2; bases outside the gene matches: 2. This CDR3 is 14 amino acids long. CDR1 LNHDA and CDR2 SQIVND come from the germline V gene (reference sequence). CDR3 DNA: TGTGCCAGTTGGACAGGGACTGGGGCCAACGTCCTGACTTTC. This codes for CASWTGTGANVLTF.

CDR3: CASSELQANTEAFF. CDR3 DNA: TGTGCCAGCAGTGAGCTACAAGCGAACACTGAAGCTTTCTTT. The chain joins TRBV25-1 to TRBJ1-1; D gene uncertain. Looked up from germline, CDR1 is MGHDK and CDR2 is SYGVNS. The CDR3 has 14 amino acids. The V end was cut by 3 bases, the J end by 1 base, with 9 bases between.

In this sample, this clonotype turned up many times. The chain uses TRBV10-3 and TRBJ2-7; no firm D call. CDR3 size: 11 residues. CDR1 and CDR2 from the germline V gene are ENHRY and SYGVKD. V shed 4 bases and J shed 3 bases, with 4 bases lying between them. The CDR3: CAISGGYEQYF. The CDR3 bases are TGTGCCATCAGTGGGGGCTACGAGCAGTACTTC.

This clonotype has just a few counts. The CDR3 is CASSQEFGAPGLTDTQYF. The CDR3 DNA follows: TGTGCCAGCAGCCAAGAATTTGGAGCGCCGGGGCTCACAGATACGCAGTATTTT. V and J are TRBV3-1 and TRBJ2-3; D tentatively reads TRBD1 or TRBD2 (5 bases each). Germline CDR1 is LGHDT and CDR2 is YNNKEL (reference sequence). Trimming stripped 0 bases from V and 2 bases from J, with 18 bases between. CDR3 length equals 18 residues.

Many counts were recorded for this clonotype. The chain employs TRBV7-3 and TRBJ1-4; D perhaps matches TRBD1 (6 bases). The CDR3 loop spans 15 amino acids. Germline V gene sequence: CDR1 SGHTA, CDR2 FQGTGA. Between the trimmed V and J ends, which lost 5 bases and 8 bases, there was a span of 18 bases. This chain's CDR3 is CASSPNMTGDEKLFF. For the CDR3, the DNA is TGTGCCAGCAGCCCCAATATGACAGGAGACGAAAAACTGTTTTTT.

This clonotype was seen a handful of times. This chain connects TRBV2 to TRBJ2-7, with 7 bases identical to TRBD1. V lost 3 bases and J lost 0; bases outside the gene matches: 2. The germline CDR1 and CDR2 sequences are SNHLY and FYNNEI. CDR3 size: 14 residues. The CDR3 protein is CASSEDRSSYEQYF. CDR3 in DNA: TGTGCCAGCAGTGAGGACAGGTCCTCCTACGAGCAGTACTTC.

This clonotype was counted ten times or more. The chain has TRBV25-1 and TRBJ1-1; D call uncertain. The CDR3 totals 15 residues. Germline values: CDR1 MGHDK, CDR2 SYGVNS. V dropped 4 bases and J dropped 1 base, with 13 bases sitting between them. DNA for the CDR3: TGTGCCAGCAGTGCTAACGGACCCTCGAACACTGAAGCTTTCTTT. Translating it yields CASSANGPSNTEAFF. Full variable domain (outside the CDR3, taken from reference TRBV25-1 and TRBJ1-1): EADIYQTPRYLVIGTGKKITLECSQTMGHDKMYWYQQDPGMELHLIHYSYGVNSTEKGDLSSESTVSRIRTEHFPLTLESARPSHTSQYLCASSANGPSNTEAFFGQGTRLTVV.

A remark on this clonotype: It may be a read error: a sequence one base away is much more abundant. This chain links TRBV12-3 or TRBV12-4 with TRBJ1-6; D not resolved. The CDR3 is made up of 12 amino acids. The CDR3 DNA sequence: TGTGCCTGCAGTTTATCTGATTCACCCCTCCACTTT. This translates into CACSLSDSPLHF.

V usage is TRBV20-1 and J usage is TRBJ1-2, with D unclear. This CDR3 comprises 12 residues. Germline V gives CDR1 DFQATT, CDR2 SNEGSKA (reference sequence). Trimming removed 0 bases from V and 8 bases from J, with 10 bases in between. The CDR3 spells CSARDAGRGYTF. As DNA, the CDR3 is TGCAGTGCTAGAGATGCGGGCCGGGGCTACACCTTC.

CDR3 loop: CASSFLGGRETEAFF. The CDR3, as DNA: TGTGCCAGCAGTTTTCTCGGGGGGCGCGAAACTGAAGCTTTCTTT. The chain employs TRBV12-3 or TRBV12-4 and TRBJ1-1; maybe TRBD1 (6 bases). The CDR3 is 15 residues long. The germline V and J ends were trimmed by 3 bases and 5 bases, with 16 bases remaining between them.

The table lists this clonotype with many counts. The chain carries TRBV7-2 and TRBJ1-1; D remains unclear. This CDR3 has 14 residues. The V gene lost 3 bases and the J gene lost 0 bases, with 8 bases spanning the gap. The germline V gene encodes CDR1 SGHTA and CDR2 FQGNSA. The CDR3 is CASSLSHLNTEAFF. The CDR3 DNA is TGTGCCAGCAGCTTGTCTCACTTGAACACTGAAGCTTTCTTT.

This clonotype was detected a few times. This sequence joins TRBV5-1 and TRBJ1-6; possibly TRBD1 for D (5 bases). This CDR3 is 15 amino acids long. From germline, CDR1 is SGHRS and CDR2 YFSETQ. V shed 4 bases and J shed 6 bases, with 14 bases lying between them. The CDR3 region is CASSGDGRTNSPLHF. CDR3 nucleotide sequence: TGCGCCAGCAGCGGGGACGGGCGGACTAATTCACCCCTCCACTTT. Full variable domain (missing parts from reference TRBV5-1 and TRBJ1-6): KAGVTQTPRYLIKTRGQQVTLSCSPISGHRSVSWYQQTPGQGLQFLFEYFSETQRNKGNFPGRFSGRQFSNSRSEMNVSTLELGDSALYLCASSGDGRTNSPLHFGNGTRLTVT.

The rearrangement joins TRBV28 to TRBJ2-3, with D unclear. The V end was cut by 9 bases, the J end by 4 bases, with 14 bases between. The CDR3 covers 13 residues. In germline, CDR1 is MDHEN, CDR2 SYDVKM. CDR3 in DNA: TGTGCCAGTCGCCCCTCTGCCGCAGATACGCAGTATTTT. The encoded protein is CASRPSAADTQYF.

This clonotype was seen ten or more times. The CDR3 DNA reads as TGTGCCAGCAGAAAACCGGGACGGCTGAACACTGAAGCTTTCTTT. Translating it yields CASRKPGRLNTEAFF. The genes are TRBV25-1 and TRBJ1-1, with TRBD1 as a possible D gene (5 bases). Germline loops: CDR1 MGHDK, CDR2 SYGVNS. V was cut by 6 bases and J by 0 bases, with 14 bases left in between. The CDR3 contains 15 residues.

This clonotype came up a few times. V usage is TRBV7-2 and J usage is TRBJ1-5; D is possibly TRBD1 (6 bases). CDR3 size: 15 residues. CDR1 is SGHTA and CDR2 is FQGNSA in the germline V gene. The V and J ends lost 7 bases and 7 bases respectively, with 20 bases between them. Here the CDR3 reads CASTSVPGGHQPQHF. As DNA, the CDR3 is TGTGCCAGCACCTCCGTACCGGGGGGCCACCAGCCCCAGCATTTT.

This chain uses TRBV7-3 with TRBJ2-3, with D perhaps TRBD2 (6 bases). Germline V gene lookup returns CDR1 SGHTA and CDR2 FQGTGA. V gave up 4 bases and J gave up 5 bases, with 16 bases separating them. The CDR3 is made up of 15 amino acids. The CDR3 nucleotides are TGTGCCAGCAGCTCGGGACTCGCAAGCGTAGATACGCAGTATTTT. Translation gives CASSSGLASVDTQYF.

V is TRBV5-1 and J is TRBJ2-2; D ambiguous. Between the trimmed V and J ends, which lost 0 bases and 0 bases, there was a span of 9 bases. Per germline, CDR1 SGHRS and CDR2 YFSETQ. CDR3 length: 16 residues. Here the CDR3 reads CASSLGGNANTGELFF. CDR3 in DNA: TGCGCCAGCAGCTTGGGCGGCAACGCGAACACCGGGGAGCTGTTTTTT.

This clonotype showed up many times. V and J are TRBV4-3 and TRBJ2-7; 9 bases match TRBD1. The CDR3 loop spans 17 amino acids. CDR1 and CDR2 (germline): LGHNA, YSLEER. The V gene end was trimmed by 1 base and the J gene end by 2 bases; junction bases not matched to a gene: 9. The CDR3 DNA follows: TGCGCCAGCAGCCAAGTCCGCCAGGACAGGGGACCCTACGAGCAGTACTTC. It specifies CASSQVRQDRGPYEQYF.

The chain recombines TRBV20-1 with TRBJ2-5, with D perhaps given as TRBD1 or TRBD2 (5 bases each). The CDR3 runs 15 residues. V gave up 3 bases and J gave up 1 base, with 15 bases separating them. The V gene's germline CDR1 is DFQATT and CDR2 SNEGSKA (reference sequence). The CDR3 loop reads CSASQPGRRQETQYF. CDR3 coding DNA: TGCAGTGCTAGCCAACCGGGACGGCGCCAAGAGACCCAGTACTTC.

This clonotype has more than one count but fewer than ten. The J gene is TRBJ1-3, the V gene TRBV28, with 9 bases that match TRBD1. CDR1 is MDHEN, CDR2 SYDVKM, per germline. Losses at the gene ends were 7 bases for V and 1 base for J; bases not matched to a gene: 8. CDR3 length: 16 amino acids. CDR3 in amino acids: CASTYLQGASGNTIYF. CDR3 DNA sequence: TGTGCCAGCACCTACTTACAGGGGGCTTCTGGAAACACCATATATTTT.

The chain is built from TRBV3-1 and TRBJ1-4; no firm D call. The CDR3 spans 12 residues. The ends were cut back, 4 bases at V and 8 bases at J, with 8 bases in the middle. Germline lookup yields CDR1 LGHDT and CDR2 YNNKEL (reference sequence). Written as DNA, the CDR3 is TGTGCCAGCAGCCGACTTGCCGAAAAACTGTTTTTT. It yields the protein CASSRLAEKLFF.

The V gene is TRBV18, the J gene TRBJ1-2; D is undetermined. Trimming stripped 5 bases from V and 5 bases from J, with 27 bases between. Germline CDR1 is KGHSH and CDR2 is LQKENI. This CDR3 region has 18 residues. The DNA for the CDR3 is TGTGCCAGCTCATCAACAGCTAACAGTCCCGGTCGCTCTTATGGCTACACCTTC. It specifies CASSSTANSPGRSYGYTF. Drawing the rest from reference TRBV18 and TRBJ1-2, the complete variable domain is NAGVMQNPRHLVRRRGQEARLRCSPMKGHSHVYWYRQLPEEGLKFMVYLQKENIIDESGMPKERFSAEFPKEGPSILRIQQVVRGDSAAYFCASSSTANSPGRSYGYTFGSGTRLTVV.

In this sample, this clonotype turned up a few times. V usage is TRBV4-1 and J usage is TRBJ1-6; D not certain. The germline V gene encodes CDR1 MGHRA and CDR2 YSYEKL. The V and J ends lost 4 bases and 10 bases respectively, with 20 bases between them. This CDR3 is 16 amino acids long. Here the CDR3 DNA reads TGCGCCAGCAGCCTCCTACCGGCAGCGGCTGAATCACCCCTCCACTTT. Its translation is CASSLLPAAAESPLHF.

This clonotype was seen at least ten times. The chain has TRBV7-9 and TRBJ1-1; the match to TRBD1 covers 7 bases. With V trimmed by 3 bases and J by 2 bases, 6 bases remained unmatched. The CDR3 consists of 15 residues. CDR1 is SEHNR, CDR2 FQNEAQ, per germline (reference sequence). CDR3 in amino acids: CASSFSGTVNTEAFF. CDR3 nucleotide sequence: TGTGCCAGCAGCTTTTCCGGGACAGTTAACACTGAAGCTTTCTTT.

V and J are TRBV29-1 and TRBJ1-1; D not certain. This CDR3 contains 11 residues. V gave up 5 bases and J gave up 7 bases, with 11 bases separating them. From germline, CDR1 is SQVTM and CDR2 ANQGSEA. For the CDR3, the DNA is TGCAGCGTTTCCATCGTGGGTGAAGCTTTCTTT. Its translation is CSVSIVGEAFF.

This clonotype was recorded many times. The CDR3 sequence: CASSLSGSGGPPQFF. Here the CDR3 DNA reads TGTGCCAGCAGCTTAAGTGGTAGCGGGGGACCACCACAGTTCTTC. V is TRBV7-2 and J is TRBJ2-1; TRBD2 aligns across 9 bases. This CDR3 is 15 amino acids long. The germline gives CDR1 SGHTA, CDR2 FQGNSA. V lost 2 bases, J lost 13 bases, and 12 bases stayed unmatched.